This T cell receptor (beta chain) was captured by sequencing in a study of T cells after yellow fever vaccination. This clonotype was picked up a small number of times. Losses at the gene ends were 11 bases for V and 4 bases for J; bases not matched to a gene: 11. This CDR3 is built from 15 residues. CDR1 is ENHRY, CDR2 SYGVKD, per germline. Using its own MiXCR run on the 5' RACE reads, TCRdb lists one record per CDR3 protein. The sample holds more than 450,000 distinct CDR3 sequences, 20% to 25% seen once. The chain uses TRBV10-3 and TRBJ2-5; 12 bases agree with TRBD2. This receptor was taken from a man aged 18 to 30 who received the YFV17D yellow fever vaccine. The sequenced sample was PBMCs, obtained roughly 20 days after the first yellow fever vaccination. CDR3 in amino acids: CASRSSGGESETQYF. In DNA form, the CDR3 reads TGTGCCTCCAGGTCTAGCGGGGGGGAGTCAGAGACCCAGTACTTC.